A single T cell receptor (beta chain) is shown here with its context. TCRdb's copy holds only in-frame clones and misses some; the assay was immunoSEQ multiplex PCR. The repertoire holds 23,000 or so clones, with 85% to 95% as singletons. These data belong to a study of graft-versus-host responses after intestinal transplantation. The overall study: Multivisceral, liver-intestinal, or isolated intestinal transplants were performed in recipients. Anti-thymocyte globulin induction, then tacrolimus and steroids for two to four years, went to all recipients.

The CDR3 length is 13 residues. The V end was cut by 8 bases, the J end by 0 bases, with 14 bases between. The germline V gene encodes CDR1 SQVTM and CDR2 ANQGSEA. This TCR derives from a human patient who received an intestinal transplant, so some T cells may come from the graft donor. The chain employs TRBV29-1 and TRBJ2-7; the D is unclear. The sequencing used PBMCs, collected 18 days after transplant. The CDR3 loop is CSFRTASSYEQYF. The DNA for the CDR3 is TGCAGCTTTAGGACGGCTAGCTCCTACGAGCAGTACTTC.